This TCR beta chain derives from a study of T cells expressing NK-cell markers. Across the whole study: Each TCR beta repertoire originated in sorted T cells that were CD3+CD56+NKG2C+, CD3+CD56+NKG2C- or CD3+CD56-NKG2C+. In the group of eight sequenced donors, seven were HCMV-seropositive and one was seronegative.

Whole-study findings and limits: These same clonotypes (in four donors) also led the CD3+CD56-NKG2C+ fraction.

The authors made TCR beta cDNA libraries by 5'RACE template switching. This switching added a universal primer site and UMIs. For each CDR3 protein, TCRdb gives one entry from its re-call of the 5' RACE reads, without DNA. Reported are 400,000 or so distinct CDR3 sequences; the ten largest clones contain roughly 10%. Points on this clonotype: Its antigen is as yet unknown.

The CDR3 length is 14 residues. The V call is TRBV12-3 or TRBV12-4, the J call TRBJ1-2; lacking DNA, the TRBD1 call made by TCRdb goes unchecked. Sequences were obtained from blood T cells: a sorted CD56 or NKG2C T cell subset, CD4+ or CD8+ T cells, or bulk PBMC T cells (not recorded which). The clonotype comes from a woman between 50 and 59 years old in good health. CDR3 amino acids: CASTNTGGRYGYTF.